The clone carrying this T cell receptor (beta chain) has a count of ten or more. This record belongs to a study of T-cell reconstitution after alpha-beta-depleted transplantation in children. CDR3 length: 11 residues. Trimming cost V 2 bases and J 6 bases, with 4 bases left between them. Germline V gives CDR1 SQVTM, CDR2 ANQGSEA. Unique molecular identifiers were incorporated during preparation of the TCRbeta library. TCRdb fed the PCR reads into MiXCR, producing one record per CDR3 protein. The table includes around 380,000 distinct CDR3 sequences, roughly 10% detected once. The source material was PBMCs from the stem cell graft donor, sampled from the stem cell graft. The chain combines TRBV29-1 with TRBJ2-2; D not certain. The clonotype was recovered from a human donor who donated a stem cell graft to a child with acute myeloid leukemia. DNA for the CDR3: TGCAGCGTTGAATTTTCCGGGGAGCTGTTTTTT. Translation gives CSVEFSGELFF.